This T cell receptor beta chain comes out of a study of long-term antiretroviral therapy in people with HIV. An immunoSEQ assay, version v3.0, was performed at survey level. Some clones are missing from TCRdb's copy, which holds only in-frame ones; the method was immunoSEQ multiplex PCR. The sample yields about 30,000 clones, 95% seen once. The germline V gene has CDR1 SGHDT and CDR2 YYEEEE. The CDR3 contains 17 residues. Trimming left V 4 bases short and J 0 bases short, with 19 bases between. The rearrangement links TRBV5-6 to TRBJ1-2; possible D gene TRBD1, 6 bases. The sequence was obtained from a man aged 45-65 years with HIV. The sequenced sample was unsorted PBMCs, obtained 5.3 years after starting antiretroviral therapy. The CDR3 DNA reads as TGTGCCAGCAGCCTAGGACAGACACGGTTAGCTAACTATGGCTACACCTTC. Translated: CASSLGQTRLANYGYTF.